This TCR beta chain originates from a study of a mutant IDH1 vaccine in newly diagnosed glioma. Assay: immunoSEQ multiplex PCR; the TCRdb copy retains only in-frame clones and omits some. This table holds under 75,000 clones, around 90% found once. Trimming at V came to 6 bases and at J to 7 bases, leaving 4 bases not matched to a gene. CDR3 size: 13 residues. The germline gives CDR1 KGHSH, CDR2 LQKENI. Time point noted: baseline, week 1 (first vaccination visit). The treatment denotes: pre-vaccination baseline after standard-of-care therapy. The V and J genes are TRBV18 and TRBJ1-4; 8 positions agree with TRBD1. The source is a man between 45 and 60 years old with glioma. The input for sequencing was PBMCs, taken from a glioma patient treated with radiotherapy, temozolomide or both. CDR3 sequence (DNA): TGTGCCAGCTCCCAGGGGGCGGGTGAAAAACTGTTTTTT. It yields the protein CASSQGAGEKLFF. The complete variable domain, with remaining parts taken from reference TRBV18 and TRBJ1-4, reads NAGVMQNPRHLVRRRGQEARLRCSPMKGHSHVYWYRQLPEEGLKFMVYLQKENIIDESGMPKERFSAEFPKEGPSILRIQQVVRGDSAAYFCASSQGAGEKLFFGSGTQLSVL.